These T cell receptor beta chains were read from a single sample in a study of T cell repertoires in cytomegalovirus infection. No antigen is known for these receptors. TCRdb reprocessed the reads with MiXCR, giving one entry per CDR3 protein. Found here are 80,000 to 90,000 distinct CDR3 sequences, around half of them singletons; the top ten hold over 90%. The source was CD8+ T cells from cultured PBMCs, collected from culture after CMV antigen stimulation. These receptors were collected from a human donor in good health (CMV status not recorded). Some clones in this sample may be carry-over from other donors' samples. Each CDR3 is given with its conserved first and last residue. The D gene is left open where the match is weak. Size values are once, few and many counts, or a class for expanded clones, and some rows have none.

CDR3 DNA: TGTGCCAGCAGTTTCGGCAGGGGGAACACTGAAGCTTTCTTT
CDR3 protein: CASSFGRGNTEAFF
clone size: NA
J gene: TRBJ1-1
D gene: NA
V gene: TRBV28

CDR3 DNA: TGTGCCATCAGTGAGTCAGGGGGCCGCACAGATACGCAGTATTTT
CDR3 protein: CAISESGGRTDTQYF
clone size: NA
J gene: TRBJ2-3
D gene: TRBD1
V gene: TRBV10-3

CDR3 DNA: TGTGCCAGCAGTTCCCTATACCAGACTAGCGGGAGTGTCAATGAGCAGTTCTTC
CDR3 protein: CASSSLYQTSGSVNEQFF
clone size: NA
J gene: TRBJ2-1
D gene: TRBD2
V gene: TRBV27

CDR3 DNA: TGTGCCAGCAGCCACCCATCTAGCGCCCCGTACCAAGAGACCCAGTACTTC
CDR3 protein: CASSHPSSAPYQETQYF
clone size: NA
J gene: TRBJ2-5
D gene: NA
V gene: TRBV7-9

CDR3 DNA: TGTGCCAGCAGCTTCCGGGACAGGGTCACCGATGAGCAGTTCTTC
CDR3 protein: CASSFRDRVTDEQFF
clone size: NA
J gene: TRBJ2-1
D gene: TRBD1
V gene: TRBV7-9

CDR3 DNA: TGTGCCAGCAGCGATAGAGCGGGAGGGCCGGGGGATGAGCAGTTCTTC
CDR3 protein: CASSDRAGGPGDEQFF
clone size: NA
J gene: TRBJ2-1
D gene: TRBD2
V gene: TRBV5-3

CDR3 DNA: TGTGCCAGCAGTTACTCGACGGCCTACGAGCAGTACTTC
CDR3 protein: CASSYSTAYEQYF
clone size: few
J gene: TRBJ2-7
D gene: NA
V gene: TRBV6-5

CDR3 DNA: TGTGCCAGCAGCCCCTTCCCTAGCGGGAGTGAAGAGCAGTACTTC
CDR3 protein: CASSPFPSGSEEQYF
clone size: NA
J gene: TRBJ2-7
D gene: TRBD2
V gene: TRBV6-2/TRBV6-3

CDR3 DNA: TGTGCCAGCAGCTTAAGTAGCAATCAGCCCCAGCATTTT
CDR3 protein: CASSLSSNQPQHF
clone size: many
J gene: TRBJ1-5
D gene: NA
V gene: TRBV7-3

CDR3 DNA: TGTGCCTGGAGTTTCGGGGACGAGCAGTACTTC
CDR3 protein: CAWSFGDEQYF
clone size: few
J gene: TRBJ2-7
D gene: NA
V gene: TRBV30

CDR3 DNA: TGTGCCAGCAGCACAGGACAGGGGCCAACCCGGGACGAGCAGTACTTC
CDR3 protein: CASSTGQGPTRDEQYF
clone size: once
J gene: TRBJ2-7
D gene: TRBD1
V gene: TRBV13

CDR3 DNA: TGTGCCAGCAGTATAAACCGGGACTCACAAGAGACCCAGTACTTC
CDR3 protein: CASSINRDSQETQYF
clone size: NA
J gene: TRBJ2-5
D gene: NA
V gene: TRBV6-1

CDR3 DNA: TGTGCCAGCAGTCCACGCCTCGGGGACAGGGAAAATCAGCCCCAGCATTTT
CDR3 protein: CASSPRLGDRENQPQHF
clone size: few
J gene: TRBJ1-5
D gene: TRBD1
V gene: TRBV6-1

CDR3 DNA: TGTGCCAGCAGCTCCCCGGGGGCGGGGAGATCTCAAGAGACCCAGTACTTC
CDR3 protein: CASSSPGAGRSQETQYF
clone size: NA
J gene: TRBJ2-5
D gene: NA
V gene: TRBV7-9

CDR3 DNA: TGTGCCAGCAGAAAGACCGGGGAGCTGTTTTTT
CDR3 protein: CASRKTGELFF
clone size: NA
J gene: TRBJ2-2
D gene: NA
V gene: TRBV27

CDR3 DNA: TGTGCCAGCAGCTTAGTTGATGAGGGGCGGGGGTTGGAGCAGTTCTTC
CDR3 protein: CASSLVDEGRGLEQFF
clone size: NA
J gene: TRBJ2-1
D gene: TRBD2
V gene: TRBV11-1

CDR3 DNA: TGCAGTGCTACCCCCCGGCCGCCCAGGACTGGATCCTACGAGCAGTACTTC
CDR3 protein: CSATPRPPRTGSYEQYF
clone size: once
J gene: TRBJ2-7
D gene: NA
V gene: TRBV20-1

CDR3 DNA: TGCAGTGCACGATTACAGGGAAGTTTAGAAAAACTGTTTTTT
CDR3 protein: CSARLQGSLEKLFF
clone size: once
J gene: TRBJ1-4
D gene: NA
V gene: TRBV20-1

CDR3 DNA: TGTGCCAGTAGTATTTTGGTGAGGGGGACTAGCGGGGGCCCTACGGATGAGCAGTTCTTC
CDR3 protein: CASSILVRGTSGGPTDEQFF
clone size: NA
J gene: TRBJ2-1
D gene: TRBD2
V gene: TRBV19

CDR3 DNA: TGTGCCAGCAGCTTAACTACAGGGGCAACTGAAGCTTTCTTT
CDR3 protein: CASSLTTGATEAFF
clone size: NA
J gene: TRBJ1-1
D gene: TRBD1
V gene: TRBV7-6

CDR3 DNA: TGTGCCAGCAGCTTAGCGACTAGCGGGAGTATTTTGAATGAGCAGTTCTTC
CDR3 protein: CASSLATSGSILNEQFF
clone size: NA
J gene: TRBJ2-1
D gene: TRBD2
V gene: TRBV7-6

CDR3 DNA: TGTGCCACCAGTGATTGGGTGACAGGGAATGGGGCAGATACGCAGTATTTT
CDR3 protein: CATSDWVTGNGADTQYF
clone size: few
J gene: TRBJ2-3
D gene: TRBD1
V gene: TRBV24-1

CDR3 DNA: TGTGCCAGCAGTTACCGACAGGGGCCCCCCCACACTGAAGCTTTCTTT
CDR3 protein: CASSYRQGPPHTEAFF
clone size: NA
J gene: TRBJ1-1
D gene: TRBD1
V gene: TRBV27

CDR3 DNA: TGCAGTGCTCTAGGATATCTCGGAGCCGGGGAGCTGTTTTTT
CDR3 protein: CSALGYLGAGELFF
clone size: NA
J gene: TRBJ2-2
D gene: NA
V gene: TRBV20-1

CDR3 DNA: TGTGCCAGCAGCTTAGCCCTGGGGACAGGCGACTACTTCGATCATGAAAAACTGTTTTTT
CDR3 protein: CASSLALGTGDYFDHEKLFF
clone size: few
J gene: TRBJ1-4
D gene: TRBD1
V gene: TRBV7-8

CDR3 DNA: TGTGCCAGCAGCCCAGGGACTAGCGGGGGTTGGGTGACCCAGTACTTC
CDR3 protein: CASSPGTSGGWVTQYF
clone size: few
J gene: TRBJ2-5
D gene: TRBD2
V gene: TRBV7-8

CDR3 DNA: TGTGCCAGCAGCCTTACCGGGGGGCCACGTATCGAGCAGTTCTTC
CDR3 protein: CASSLTGGPRIEQFF
clone size: NA
J gene: TRBJ2-1
D gene: NA
V gene: TRBV7-6

CDR3 DNA: TGTGCCAGCAGCTTAGGAATTCGCCTAATTGACCGCTACAATGAGCAGTTCTTC
CDR3 protein: CASSLGIRLIDRYNEQFF
clone size: NA
J gene: TRBJ2-1
D gene: NA
V gene: TRBV7-6

CDR3 DNA: TGTGCCAGCAGTTTATCACAAGGGGACAGGGGGCGGAATTCACCCCTCCACTTT
CDR3 protein: CASSLSQGDRGRNSPLHF
clone size: NA
J gene: TRBJ1-6
D gene: TRBD1
V gene: TRBV27

CDR3 DNA: TGCAGCGTTGTCCCCACGGGGGCTGGAAACACCATATATTTT
CDR3 protein: CSVVPTGAGNTIYF
clone size: few
J gene: TRBJ1-3
D gene: NA
V gene: TRBV29-1

CDR3 DNA: TGTGCCAGCAGCTCCCCCTTGACCGGGGAGCTGTTTTTT
CDR3 protein: CASSSPLTGELFF
clone size: few
J gene: TRBJ2-2
D gene: NA
V gene: TRBV11-1

CDR3 DNA: TGTGCCAGCAGGCCGTCCTACGAGCAGTACTTC
CDR3 protein: CASRPSYEQYF
clone size: few
J gene: TRBJ2-7
D gene: NA
V gene: TRBV6-1

CDR3 DNA: TGTGCCAGCAGTTCTTATTCATCCCCGAACACTGAAGCTTTCTTT
CDR3 protein: CASSSYSSPNTEAFF
clone size: NA
J gene: TRBJ1-1
D gene: NA
V gene: TRBV7-6

CDR3 DNA: TGTGCCAGCAGCTTAGCGCTACTCGGGACGAACACCGGGGAGCTGTTTTTT
CDR3 protein: CASSLALLGTNTGELFF
clone size: NA
J gene: TRBJ2-2
D gene: NA
V gene: TRBV7-6

CDR3 DNA: TGTGCCAGCAGCTTAGCGCAGGGGATAAACACTGAAGCTTTCTTT
CDR3 protein: CASSLAQGINTEAFF
clone size: many
J gene: TRBJ1-1
D gene: NA
V gene: TRBV7-2

CDR3 DNA: TGTGCCAGCAGCTTAGTGTCGGGACTCCTGAATGAGCAGTTCTTC
CDR3 protein: CASSLVSGLLNEQFF
clone size: few
J gene: TRBJ2-1
D gene: NA
V gene: TRBV7-6

CDR3 DNA: TGTGCCAGCAGCCAAGGGACAGCTCTCTCCTACAATGAGCAGTTCTTC
CDR3 protein: CASSQGTALSYNEQFF
clone size: NA
J gene: TRBJ2-1
D gene: NA
V gene: TRBV14

CDR3 DNA: TGTGCCAGACAGGGGCAGAGTTCGGCTTTCTTT
CDR3 protein: CARQGQSSAFF
clone size: NA
J gene: TRBJ1-1
D gene: TRBD1
V gene: TRBV2

CDR3 DNA: TGTGCTAGCAGCTTAGGATCGAACACCGGGGAGCTGTTTTTT
CDR3 protein: CASSLGSNTGELFF
clone size: NA
J gene: TRBJ2-2
D gene: NA
V gene: TRBV7-9

CDR3 DNA: TGCGCCAGCAGCCAAGATCGAGGGCAGGGGTACGAGCAGTACTTC
CDR3 protein: CASSQDRGQGYEQYF
clone size: once
J gene: TRBJ2-7
D gene: NA
V gene: TRBV4-1

CDR3 DNA: TGTGCCAGCAGTCGGGGGGTTAGCGGGAGAGACATTCAGTACTTC
CDR3 protein: CASSRGVSGRDIQYF
clone size: NA
J gene: TRBJ2-4
D gene: TRBD2
V gene: TRBV6-2/TRBV6-3

CDR3 DNA: TGTGCCAGCAGCCTCTCAGGGAATGAAGAGCAGTTCTTC
CDR3 protein: CASSLSGNEEQFF
clone size: NA
J gene: TRBJ2-1
D gene: NA
V gene: TRBV3-1

CDR3 DNA: TGTGCCAGCAGTGCATTCAGAAATCTAGGGGCAACTAATGAAAAACTGTTTTTT
CDR3 protein: CASSAFRNLGATNEKLFF
clone size: NA
J gene: TRBJ1-4
D gene: NA
V gene: TRBV27

CDR3 DNA: TGTGCCAGCAGTGAATTGAGGAGGGGGTGGGATGAGCAGTTCTTC
CDR3 protein: CASSELRRGWDEQFF
clone size: NA
J gene: TRBJ2-1
D gene: NA
V gene: TRBV6-1

CDR3 DNA: TGTGCCAGTACCGGGACAGGGAAATCCCCTCCTCGCGAGCAGTACTTC
CDR3 protein: CASTGTGKSPPREQYF
clone size: NA
J gene: TRBJ2-7
D gene: TRBD1
V gene: TRBV19

CDR3 DNA: TGTGCCAGCAGTTTGGGCAGGCTAGATGGCTACACCTTC
CDR3 protein: CASSLGRLDGYTF
clone size: once
J gene: TRBJ1-2
D gene: NA
V gene: TRBV27

CDR3 DNA: TGTGCCAGCAGCTCAACCCCGCCGGGAGCGTTTTACAATGAGCAGTTCTTC
CDR3 protein: CASSSTPPGAFYNEQFF
clone size: few
J gene: TRBJ2-1
D gene: NA
V gene: TRBV11-2

CDR3 DNA: TGTGCCACGAGGGCGTCGTCCTACAATGAGCAGTTCTTC
CDR3 protein: CATRASSYNEQFF
clone size: few
J gene: TRBJ2-1
D gene: NA
V gene: TRBV28

CDR3 DNA: TGTGCCAGCAGTACTCAGGGGTTCGCCACTGAAGCTTTCTTT
CDR3 protein: CASSTQGFATEAFF
clone size: few
J gene: TRBJ1-1
D gene: NA
V gene: TRBV12-3/TRBV12-4

CDR3 DNA: TGTGCCAGCACTTCGGGGAATTTCGTCCGTGGCAATGAGCAGTTCTTC
CDR3 protein: CASTSGNFVRGNEQFF
clone size: few
J gene: TRBJ2-1
D gene: NA
V gene: TRBV6-1

CDR3 DNA: TGTGCCAGCATGGGGGGGGCTATCGCGGAGACCCAGTACTTC
CDR3 protein: CASMGGAIAETQYF
clone size: few
J gene: TRBJ2-5
D gene: NA
V gene: TRBV6-1

CDR3 DNA: TGTGCCAGCAGCCAAGGAGAAAGTCCCCCTATGAACACTGAAGCTTTCTTT
CDR3 protein: CASSQGESPPMNTEAFF
clone size: NA
J gene: TRBJ1-1
D gene: NA
V gene: TRBV3-1

CDR3 DNA: TGCGCCAGCAGCTTGGTCGGCCCCGGGAATGAAAAACTGTTTTTT
CDR3 protein: CASSLVGPGNEKLFF
clone size: NA
J gene: TRBJ1-4
D gene: NA
V gene: TRBV5-1

CDR3 DNA: TGTGCCAGCAGCGTTGGTAATGAGCAGTTCTTC
CDR3 protein: CASSVGNEQFF
clone size: NA
J gene: TRBJ2-1
D gene: NA
V gene: TRBV7-2

CDR3 DNA: TGTGCCAGCATTCGATTCCTGCGGGGGGGAAGGCGAGACACTGAAGCTTTCTTT
CDR3 protein: CASIRFLRGGRRDTEAFF
clone size: NA
J gene: TRBJ1-1
D gene: NA
V gene: TRBV11-3